The clone carrying this TCR beta chain occurred a few times. V shed 5 bases and J shed 3 bases, with 11 bases lying between them. This CDR3 is built from 13 residues. Germline V gene sequence: CDR1 MNHNS, CDR2 SASEGT. The PCR used 60 Vbeta and 13 Jbeta primers. Produced via immunoSEQ multiplex PCR; TCRdb's table is partial and in-frame only. The repertoire consists of more than 85,000 clones, with about 80% occurring once and the leading ten covering around 3%. This record comes from a study of cytomegalovirus exposure and HLA in healthy donors. The source is a male donor in good health and CMV-seropositive. The genes are TRBV6-1 and TRBJ2-7; D possibly corresponds to TRBD2 (5 bases). The sample comprised PBMCs. Here the CDR3 DNA reads TGTGCCAGCAGTCTGGAGGCTTTCTACGAGCAGTACTTC. Its protein is CASSLEAFYEQYF.